This T cell receptor (beta chain) was recovered during a study of cytomegalovirus exposure and HLA in healthy donors. CDR3 length: 14 amino acids. J lost 4 bases, V lost 8 bases, and 9 bases had no gene match. Germline CDR1 GTSNPN, CDR2 SVGIG (reference sequence). In the PCR, 60 Vbeta and 13 Jbeta primers were used. In the original analysis: Per a later analysis, the number of unique TCR beta chains was some 82 million, of which around 9.9 million were shared. Profiling relied on immunoSEQ multiplex PCR, and the TCRdb table lists in-frame clones only, not all of them. The D gene and trimming were derived from the DNA, and the V and J assignments and clone size from that table. Of roughly 130,000 clones in the sample, 75% to 85% were seen once.

The V call is TRBV30, the J call TRBJ2-7; 12 bases align to TRBD2. The sample taken for sequencing was PBMCs. The receptor's source is a middle-aged woman in good health and CMV-seropositive. DNA of the CDR3: TGTGCCGCGAGACTAGCGGGGGAGAGATACGAGCAGTACTTC. Protein product: CAARLAGERYEQYF.